The 5 T cell receptor beta chains in this list originate from one sample, sequenced in a study of CD8+ T cells in alopecia areata (dated by TCRdb to 2017 to 2018). The library was prepared using the immunoSEQ multiplex PCR assay. To provide template for TCR sequencing, every sample had RNA extracted and reverse transcribed into cDNA. TCRdb took this table from immuneACCESS and kept in-frame rearrangements with V and J called. Such tables lack part of the clones; where checked against another copy, unresolved V genes explain under half of the gap, and the rest is unexplained. The sample includes about 91,000 clones, with 35% to 50% observed a single time. The ten largest account for approximately 0.79% of the sample. Specimen: CD4+ T cells sorted from blood. These TCRs come from a human donor with alopecia areata.

The rearrangement joins TRBV6-5 to TRBJ2-3; 11 bases map to TRBD2. The CDR3 runs to 14 residues. The germline V gene encodes CDR1 MNHEY and CDR2 SVGAGI. J gave up 4 bases and V 9 bases, and 6 bases lay outside the gene matches. CDR3 residues: CASRSGRASDTQYF. In DNA, the CDR3 is TGTGCCAGTCGTAGCGGGAGGGCCTCAGATACGCAGTATTTT.

CDR3: CASSQSTAGQGAYEQYF. CDR3 nucleotides: TGCGCCAGCAGCCAATCTACGGCGGGACAGGGGGCCTACGAGCAGTACTTC. J is TRBJ2-7 and V is TRBV4-1; TRBD1 matches 11 bases. This CDR3 has 17 residues. With 2 bases clipped from V and 2 bases from J, the junction kept 8 bases outside the gene matches. Germline CDR1 MGHRA, CDR2 YSYEKL.

Points on this clone: The same CDR3 can be traced to other DNA sequences in this sample. This rearrangement joins TRBV2 to TRBJ2-7, with D tentatively TRBD2 (6 bases). Germline V gene data show CDR1 as SNHLY and CDR2 as FYNNEI. CDR3 length: 12 residues. V was shortened by 7 bases and J by 1 base, with 8 bases between the two germline ends. The CDR3 DNA reads TGTGCCAGCACCGGGGGATCCTACGAGCAGTACTTC. Amino acid sequence: CASTGGSYEQYF.

The chain links TRBV28 to TRBJ2-5, with D maybe TRBD1 (5 bases). The CDR3 has 11 amino acids. Trimming removed 7 bases from V and 7 bases from J, with 10 bases in between. The germline gives CDR1 MDHEN, CDR2 SYDVKM. CDR3 protein: CASTLQGTQYF. The CDR3 nucleotides read TGTGCCAGCACTCTCCAGGGGACCCAGTACTTC.

The chain carries TRBV30 and TRBJ1-6, with D unresolved. This CDR3 has 13 amino acids. Trimming shortened V by 3 bases and J by 8 bases, and 11 bases separated the two germline ends. The V gene's germline CDR1 is GTSNPN and CDR2 SVGIG (reference sequence). In DNA form, the CDR3 reads TGTGCCTGGAGACCGACGGCCCATTCACCCCTCCACTTT. Protein product: CAWRPTAHSPLHF.